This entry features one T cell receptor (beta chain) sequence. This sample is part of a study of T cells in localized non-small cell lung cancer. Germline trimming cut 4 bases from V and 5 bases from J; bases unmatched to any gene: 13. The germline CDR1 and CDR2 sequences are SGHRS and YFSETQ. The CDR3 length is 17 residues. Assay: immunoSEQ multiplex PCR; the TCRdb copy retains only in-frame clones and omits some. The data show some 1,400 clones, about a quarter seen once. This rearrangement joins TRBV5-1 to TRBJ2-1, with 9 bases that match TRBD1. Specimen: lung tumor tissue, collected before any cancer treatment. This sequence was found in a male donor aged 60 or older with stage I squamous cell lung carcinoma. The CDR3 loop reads CASSPRPPWTGDNEQFF. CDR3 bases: TGCGCCAGCAGCCCCCGGCCCCCATGGACAGGGGACAATGAGCAGTTCTTC.